Each of the 23 T cell receptor beta chains below was sequenced from the same sample in a study of blood T cell repertoires in COVID-19 (dated by TCRdb to 2020 to 2021). Library preparation used the immunoSEQ multiplex PCR assay. TCRdb limited this immuneACCESS table to in-frame rearrangements with V and J called. A share of clones is missing; checked studies link under half to unresolved V genes, and the rest is unexplained. This sample lists around 400,000 clones; roughly 90% were detected once. The top ten hold about 0.78% of the sample. The material sequenced was PBMCs or T cells enriched from blood (not recorded which). Receptors were obtained from a woman aged 40 to 50 who had been exposed to COVID-19.

The chain employs TRBV5-4 and TRBJ1-1, with D possibly TRBD1 on 6 matching bases. The ends were cut back, 2 bases at V and 1 base at J, with 15 bases in the middle. From germline, CDR1 is SGHNT and CDR2 YYREEE (reference sequence). The CDR3 sequence is 16 residues long. CDR3 coding DNA: TGTGCCAGCAGCTTCGGACAGCCCCGCGCGAACACTGAAGCTTTCTTT. Translation gives CASSFGQPRANTEAFF.

The chain combines TRBV6-5 with TRBJ1-5; 8 positions agree with TRBD1. This CDR3 spans 15 amino acids. Germline V gene lookup returns CDR1 MNHEY and CDR2 SVGAGI. V lost 0 bases, J lost 2 bases, and 0 bases stayed unmatched. Written as DNA, the CDR3 is TGTGCCAGCAGTTACTCGACAGGGGGCAATCAGCCCCAGCATTTT. Translation: CASSYSTGGNQPQHF.

The genes are TRBV5-6 and TRBJ1-6, with TRBD1 matching 9 bases. V gave up 3 bases and J gave up 5 bases; unmatched junction bases: 9. Germline CDR1 is SGHDT and CDR2 is YYEEEE. This CDR3 region has 17 residues. CDR3 sequence reads: CASSYHRGPMNNSPLHF. The CDR3 bases are TGTGCCAGCAGCTACCACAGGGGGCCGATGAATAATTCACCCCTCCACTTT. The full variable domain, rest sourced from reference TRBV5-6 and TRBJ1-6, is DAGVTQSPTHLIKTRGQQVTLRCSPKSGHDTVSWYQQALGQGPQFIFQYYEEEERQRGNFPDRFSGHQFPNYSSELNVNALLLGDSALYLCASSYHRGPMNNSPLHFGNGTRLTVT.

For this clone: One junction end does not reproduce the germline sequence, and a read error may be involved. The genes are TRBV14 and TRBJ1-2; D not resolved. Per germline, CDR1 SGHDN and CDR2 FVKESK. This CDR3 comprises 14 residues. This chain's CDR3 is CASSQDNFNDGYTF. Written as DNA, the CDR3 is TGTGCCAGCAGCCAAGATAACTTTAACGATGGCTACACCTTC.

The chain joins TRBV30 to TRBJ2-7; the match to TRBD2 covers 14 bases. V lost 0 bases to trimming and J lost 6 bases; unmatched junction nucleotides: 4. From germline, CDR1 is GTSNPN and CDR2 SVGIG (reference sequence). The CDR3 sequence is 15 residues long. The CDR3 DNA reads as TGTGCCTGGAGTGTAGGACTAGCGGGAGGTTCCGAGCAGTACTTC. As protein: CAWSVGLAGGSEQYF.

The gene calls are TRBV19 and TRBJ1-2; D call uncertain. V lost 5 bases, J lost 2 bases, and 18 bases lay in between. In germline, CDR1 is LNHDA, CDR2 SQIVND (reference sequence). The CDR3 runs 16 residues. CDR3 region: CASSLSGSGRNYGYTF. In DNA form, the CDR3 reads TGTGCCAGTAGTTTATCCGGGTCCGGGAGGAACTATGGCTACACCTTC. The whole variable domain, remainder taken from reference TRBV19 and TRBJ1-2, is DGGITQSPKYLFRKEGQNVTLSCEQNLNHDAMYWYRQDPGQGLRLIYYSQIVNDFQKGDIAEGYSVSREKKESFPLTVTSAQKNPTAFYLCASSLSGSGRNYGYTFGSGTRLTVV.

This clone was seen a single time. This chain links TRBV5-6 with TRBJ1-2, with a tentative D call TRBD1 (5 bases). With 4 bases removed from V and 2 bases from J, the gap between germline ends came to 15 bases. CDR1 is SGHDT and CDR2 is YYEEEE in the germline V gene. The CDR3 is made up of 15 amino acids. Written as DNA, the CDR3 is TGTGCCAGCAGCCCTACGCTCGGGGGAAACTATGGCTACACCTTC. Translated, it gives CASSPTLGGNYGYTF. The variable domain in full, with the rest retrieved from reference TRBV5-6 and TRBJ1-2, is DAGVTQSPTHLIKTRGQQVTLRCSPKSGHDTVSWYQQALGQGPQFIFQYYEEEERQRGNFPDRFSGHQFPNYSSELNVNALLLGDSALYLCASSPTLGGNYGYTFGSGTRLTVV.

This clone was seen a few times. Within the sample, other DNA sequences also encode this same CDR3. The chain couples TRBV3-1 (or the pseudogene TRBV3-2) to TRBJ1-2; TRBD1 aligns across 9 bases. Looked up from germline, CDR1 is LGHDT and CDR2 is YNNKEL (reference sequence). V shed 1 base, J shed 8 bases, and the junction held 2 bases outside the gene matches. The CDR3 loop spans 13 amino acids. The CDR3 nucleotides read TGTGCCAGCAGCCAAGGACAGGGGGGCGGCTACACCTTC. Its protein product is CASSQGQGGGYTF.

The rearrangement joins TRBV7-9 to TRBJ1-5; 7 positions match TRBD1. Germline assignment: CDR1 SEHNR and CDR2 FQNEAQ (reference sequence). There are 15 residues in the CDR3. Trimming cost V 5 bases and J 1 base; bases outside gene matches: 5. CDR3 nucleotides: TGTGCCAGCAGCATGGAGACAGGGAGCAATCAGCCCCAGCATTTT. Its translation: CASSMETGSNQPQHF. Together with reference TRBV7-9 and TRBJ1-5, the CDR3 gives the full variable domain: DTGVSQNPRHKITKRGQNVTFRCDPISEHNRLYWYRQTLGQGPEFLTYFQNEAQLEKSRLLSDRFSAERPKGSFSTLEIQRTEQGDSAMYLCASSMETGSNQPQHFGDGTRLSIL.

The V gene is TRBV6-2 or TRBV6-3, the J gene TRBJ2-7; 13 positions agree with TRBD2. V was pared by 2 bases and J by 10 bases, with 8 bases of the junction left unmatched. CDR3 length: 15 amino acids. Germline lookup yields CDR1 MNHEY and CDR2 SVGEGT. In DNA, the CDR3 is TGTGCCAGCAGTTACGGTGGGACTAGCGGGAATGATCAGTACTTC. Its protein is CASSYGGTSGNDQYF.

In DNA, the CDR3 is TGTGCCAGCAGCTTACCCCCTGAGGGGCGGGGTGGAAACACCATATATTTT. It translates to CASSLPPEGRGGNTIYF. The chain has TRBV5-6 and TRBJ1-3; a weak D match, TRBD1 (5 bases). CDR3 size: 17 residues. Trimming took off 2 bases at V and 3 bases at J, with 18 bases between the two ends. Germline V gene data show CDR1 as SGHDT and CDR2 as YYEEEE.

V and J are TRBV18 and TRBJ1-1; possible D gene TRBD1, 5 bases. The germline gives CDR1 KGHSH, CDR2 LQKENI. V was shortened by 2 bases and J by 6 bases, with 7 bases between the two germline ends. The CDR3 is 12 residues long. The CDR3: CASSPGGAEAFF. In DNA, the CDR3 is TGTGCCAGCTCACCAGGGGGGGCTGAAGCTTTCTTT.

The chain employs TRBV3-1 (or the pseudogene TRBV3-2) and TRBJ1-4, with D maybe TRBD1 (6 bases). There are 15 residues in the CDR3. V was clipped by 4 bases and J by 4 bases, with 13 bases between them. CDR1 and CDR2 from the germline V gene are LGHDT and YNNKEL (reference sequence). The DNA for the CDR3 is TGTGCCAGCAGCCCATTGGACAGTCTTAATGAAAAACTGTTTTTT. Its translation is CASSPLDSLNEKLFF.

V usage is TRBV5-1 and J usage is TRBJ1-1; maybe TRBD1 (6 bases). The V end was cut by 0 bases, the J end by 7 bases, with 16 bases between. Germline CDR1 SGHRS, CDR2 YFSETQ. CDR3 length equals 15 residues. The CDR3 loop is CASSLGARGTNEAFF. CDR3 nucleotide sequence: TGCGCCAGCAGCTTGGGGGCCCGAGGGACAAATGAAGCTTTCTTT.

This chain uses TRBV10-3 with TRBJ1-1; TRBD1 matches 8 bases. The CDR3 totals 14 residues. V lost 0 bases and J lost 7; bases outside the gene matches: 4. Germline values: CDR1 ENHRY, CDR2 SYGVKD. CDR3 coding DNA: TGTGCCATCAGTGAGTCGGGAGGGACAGGTGAAGCTTTCTTT. It is translated as CAISESGGTGEAFF.

The chain recombines TRBV6-5 with TRBJ1-1; D is unclear. Germline V gives CDR1 MNHEY, CDR2 SVGAGI. Trimming removed 2 bases at V and 0 bases at J, with 13 bases between. The CDR3 extends over 16 amino acids. CDR3 coding DNA: TGTGCCAGCAGTTACCCACGTTCGGGATTGAACACTGAAGCTTTCTTT. It translates to CASSYPRSGLNTEAFF.

The V gene is TRBV10-1, the J gene TRBJ2-3, with a weak D call TRBD1 (6 bases). The CDR3 extends over 15 amino acids. V was clipped by 3 bases and J by 4 bases, with 14 bases between them. Germline V lookup: CDR1 WNHNN, CDR2 SYGVQD (reference sequence). CDR3 DNA sequence: TGCGCCAGCAGTGACCCCGGGACAAGTGCAGATACGCAGTATTTT. Protein product: CASSDPGTSADTQYF.

V is TRBV19 and J is TRBJ2-1; 9 bases are shared with TRBD2. V trimming: 8 bases; J trimming: 9 bases; junction bases outside the gene matches: 8. Germline-derived CDR1 and CDR2 are LNHDA and SQIVND (reference sequence). The CDR3 is 13 amino acids. In DNA form, the CDR3 reads TGTGCCAGTTTAAGCGGGGGGCCTGGTGAGCAGTTCTTC. Protein sequence: CASLSGGPGEQFF.

The CDR3 is CASPGTVANEQFF. CDR3 coding DNA: TGTGCCAGCCCAGGGACTGTCGCCAATGAGCAGTTCTTC. This chain links TRBV2 with TRBJ2-1; a weak D match, TRBD2 (6 bases). Trimming took off 8 bases at V and 6 bases at J, with 14 bases between the two ends. The CDR3 totals 13 residues. The V gene's germline CDR1 is SNHLY and CDR2 FYNNEI. Full variable domain (missing parts from reference TRBV2 and TRBJ2-1): EPEVTQTPSHQVTQMGQEVILRCVPISNHLYFYWYRQILGQKVEFLVSFYNNEISEKSEIFDDQFSVERPDGSNFTLKIRSTKLEDSAMYFCASPGTVANEQFFGPGTRLTVL.

This sequence joins TRBV11-3 and TRBJ2-5, with a tentative D call TRBD2 (5 bases). Germline V lookup: CDR1 SGHNT, CDR2 YENEEA. The length of the CDR3 is 15 residues. The V gene lost 2 bases and the J gene lost 4 bases, with 14 bases spanning the gap. The CDR3 loop is CASSLLDSLGETQYF. The DNA for the CDR3 is TGTGCCAGCAGCTTATTGGACTCCCTCGGAGAGACCCAGTACTTC.

The chain couples TRBV15 to TRBJ1-3; D uncertain. Germline CDR1 LNHNV, CDR2 YYDKDF (reference sequence). CDR3 size: 13 residues. Trimming pared 3 bases from V and 4 bases from J, leaving 7 bases between. The CDR3, as DNA: TGTGCCACCAGCAGGAAAAGCGGAAACACCATATATTTT. It specifies CATSRKSGNTIYF.

The CDR3 is CATSDRKPGGYGYTF. The CDR3 coding sequence is TGTGCCACCAGTGATCGGAAGCCGGGTGGCTATGGCTACACCTTC. The rearrangement links TRBV24-1 to TRBJ1-2; D gene uncertain. CDR3 length: 15 amino acids. CDR1 and CDR2 from the germline V gene are KGHDR and SFDVKD. Trimming took 3 bases from V and 4 from J, leaving 14 bases between them.

The CDR3 DNA reads as TGTGCCAGCAGTTCCTCCTTAGCGGGAGGGGGGCCAGATACGCAGTATTTT. This sequence encodes CASSSSLAGGGPDTQYF. The chain joins TRBV7-6 to TRBJ2-3; 11 nucleotides align to TRBD2. Germline CDR1 reads SGHVS; CDR2 reads FNYEAQ. Unmatched junction bases numbered 12, after V lost 6 bases and J lost 4 bases. The CDR3 contains 17 residues.